This T cell receptor (beta chain) comes out of a study of spatial heterogeneity in lung cancer. Each CDR3 protein gets one entry after TCRdb re-called the 5' RACE reads with MiXCR. Of 35,000 to 40,000 distinct CDR3 sequences in the sample, less than 8.5% are singletons; the top ten hold approximately 28%. A few counts support this clonotype. Time point: sample taken at primary tumor resection. There were 65 or so donors, all of them untreated patients with early-stage non-small cell lung cancer. The sample here was PBMCs, taken at surgery. This receptor was identified in a female donor with early-stage non-small cell lung cancer.

DNA of the CDR3: TGTGCCAGCAGCCGGGACCCCGTACCCTACAATGAGCAGTTCTTC. Translating gives CASSRDPVPYNEQFF. The chain carries TRBV5-4 and TRBJ2-1; D may match TRBD1 or TRBD2 (5 bases each). V lost 4 bases and J lost 2, with 13 bases in between. The CDR3 length is 15 residues. The germline V gene has CDR1 SGHNT and CDR2 YYREEE (reference sequence).